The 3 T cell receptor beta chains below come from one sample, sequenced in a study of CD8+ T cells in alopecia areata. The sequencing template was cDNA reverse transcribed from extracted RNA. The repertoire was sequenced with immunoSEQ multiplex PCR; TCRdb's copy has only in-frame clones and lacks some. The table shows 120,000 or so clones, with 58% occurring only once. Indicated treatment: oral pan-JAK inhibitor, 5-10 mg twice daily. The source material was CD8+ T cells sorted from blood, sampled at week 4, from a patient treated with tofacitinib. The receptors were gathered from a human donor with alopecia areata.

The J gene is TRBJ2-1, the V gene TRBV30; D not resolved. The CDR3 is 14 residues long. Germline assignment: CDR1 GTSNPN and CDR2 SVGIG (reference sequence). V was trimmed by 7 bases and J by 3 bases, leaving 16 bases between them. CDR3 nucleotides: TGTGCCTTCAGCCTCATAGGGCTCTACAATGAGCAGTTCTTC. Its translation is CAFSLIGLYNEQFF.

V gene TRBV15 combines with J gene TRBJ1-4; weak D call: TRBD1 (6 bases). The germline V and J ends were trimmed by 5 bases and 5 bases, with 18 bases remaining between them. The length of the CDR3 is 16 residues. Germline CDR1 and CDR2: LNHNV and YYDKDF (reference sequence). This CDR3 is CATSYGQPLGNEKLFF. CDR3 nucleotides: TGTGCCACCAGCTACGGACAGCCTCTGGGAAATGAAAAACTGTTTTTT.

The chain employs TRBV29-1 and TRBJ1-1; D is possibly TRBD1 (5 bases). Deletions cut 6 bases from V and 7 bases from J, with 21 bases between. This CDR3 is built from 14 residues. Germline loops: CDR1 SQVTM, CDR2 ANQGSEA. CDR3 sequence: CSVSPAGRGFEAFF. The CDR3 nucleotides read TGCAGCGTATCACCCGCGGGGCGGGGGTTTGAAGCTTTCTTT.